The 27 T cell receptor beta chains in this list originate from one sample, sequenced in a study of T cells in Graves' hyperthyroidism and ophthalmopathy. Amplification of TCR beta CDR3 regions used RNA as the template. Using the HTBI primer set, a first-round RT-PCR was run on the TCR CDR3. From the multiplex PCR reads, TCRdb called clonotypes with MiXCR, one entry per CDR3 protein. The sample holds approximately 720,000 distinct CDR3 sequences, around a sixth seen once. Sequencing was performed on blood. The receptors come from a woman in her forties or fifties with Graves' hyperthyroidism that later progressed to Graves' ophthalmopathy.

Only a few counts were recorded for this clonotype. Compared with germline, one end of the junction differs, possibly owing to a read error. The chain uses TRBV15 and TRBJ1-1; no reliable D call. CDR3 length equals 15 residues. CDR1 is LNHNV, CDR2 YYDKDF, per germline (reference sequence). The CDR3 is CATNRDFTEFTEAFF. As DNA, the CDR3 is TGTGCCACCAACAGAGACTTTACGGAGTTCACTGAAGCTTTCTTT.

The DNA for the CDR3 is TGTGCCATCAGTGCCGCCGGGGGGGGGGGTACCTATGGCTACACCTTC. This gives the protein CAISAAGGGGTYGYTF. The gene calls are TRBV10-3 and TRBJ1-2; tentative D call: TRBD1 (5 bases). There are 16 residues in the CDR3. V was trimmed by 4 bases and J by 4 bases, leaving 19 bases between them. CDR1 is ENHRY, CDR2 SYGVKD, per germline.

The rearrangement joins TRBV7-9 to TRBJ1-2; a possible D gene is TRBD1 (5 bases). The CDR3 loop spans 15 amino acids. Germline assignment: CDR1 SEHNR and CDR2 FQNEAQ (reference sequence). Trimming pared 4 bases from V and 0 bases from J, leaving 12 bases between. The CDR3 DNA is TGTGCCAGCAGCTCGACGGGGGAAGCTAACTATGGCTACACCTTC. Translated: CASSSTGEANYGYTF.

This clonotype was observed a few times. This chain uses TRBV7-9 with TRBJ1-1; 9 nucleotides line up with TRBD1. CDR1 SEHNR and CDR2 FQNEAQ come from the germline V gene (reference sequence). J lost 0 bases, V lost 5 bases, and 10 bases had no gene match. The CDR3 runs to 17 residues. The CDR3: CASSLGQGAGMNTEAFF. As DNA, the CDR3 is TGTGCCAGCAGCCTGGGACAGGGTGCGGGCATGAACACTGAAGCTTTCTTT.

This rearrangement joins TRBV12-3 or TRBV12-4 to TRBJ1-6; TRBD1 aligns across 9 bases. Losses at the gene ends were 7 bases for V and 7 bases for J; bases not matched to a gene: 8. The CDR3 has 15 residues. The chain's CDR3 is CASTRRGQGNSPLHF. CDR3 DNA sequence: TGTGCCAGCACCCGGCGGGGACAGGGCAATTCACCCCTCCACTTT.

To note about this clonotype: The junction departs from germline at one end; a sequencing error may be responsible. This chain uses TRBV7-9 with TRBJ1-1; D not resolved. This CDR3 comprises 14 residues. CDR1 SEHNR and CDR2 FQNEAQ come from the germline V gene (reference sequence). As DNA, the CDR3 is TGTGCCTGCAGCTTCGTGGGGAGAAACACTGAAGCTTTCTTT. Its protein is CACSFVGRNTEAFF.

This clonotype was found a few times. CDR3 amino acids: CASSQKYPDSNQPQHF. The CDR3 nucleotides read TGCGCCAGCAGCCAAAAGTACCCCGATAGCAATCAGCCCCAGCATTTT. The rearrangement links TRBV4-1 to TRBJ1-5; D is unclear. CDR3 length: 16 residues. Germline CDR1 and CDR2: MGHRA and YSYEKL. Trimming removed 2 bases from V and 0 bases from J, with 11 bases in between.

This clonotype was seen a few times. The gene calls are TRBV2 and TRBJ2-7, with 11 bases fitting TRBD1. The CDR3 has 14 residues. Germline V CDR1 and CDR2: SNHLY, FYNNEI. V shed 8 bases and J 4 bases; nucleotides not matched to a gene: 7. The CDR3 DNA reads TGTGCCAGCTATTCGGGACAGGGGGTTTACGAGCAGTACTTC. Translating gives CASYSGQGVYEQYF.

This sequence joins TRBV7-6 and TRBJ2-3; D unclear. This CDR3 has 13 amino acids. The V gene lost 3 bases and the J gene lost 3 bases, with 7 bases spanning the gap. Per the germline V gene, CDR1 is SGHVS and CDR2 is FNYEAQ. CDR3 region: CASSLTHTDTQYF. CDR3 sequence (DNA): TGTGCCAGCAGCTTGACTCATACAGATACGCAGTATTTT.

V and J are TRBV12-5 and TRBJ1-1; 9 nucleotides line up with TRBD1. CDR1 is LGHNT, CDR2 FRNRAP, per germline. V lost 1 base to trimming and J lost 4 bases; unmatched junction nucleotides: 1. This CDR3 has 14 residues. CDR3 nucleotides: TGTGCTAGTGGTTTGGGGGACAGGGTCACTGAAGCTTTCTTT. As protein: CASGLGDRVTEAFF.

As to this clonotype: A much larger clone differs from this one at a single base, so this may be a read error. CDR3 in amino acids: CASSLLTVSEAFF. The CDR3 DNA is TGTGCCAGCAGCTTGCTGACAGTTTCTGAAGCTTTCTTT. This rearrangement joins TRBV5-5 to TRBJ1-1; TRBD1 might be the D (5 bases). Germline loops: CDR1 SGHKS, CDR2 YYEKEE (reference sequence). Trimming took 1 base from V and 6 from J, leaving 10 bases between them. The CDR3 has 13 residues.

At least ten counts were recorded for this clonotype. This rearrangement joins TRBV5-1 to TRBJ2-3; 7 bases align to TRBD1. This CDR3 comprises 14 residues. After removal of 3 bases from V and 0 bases from J, the junction contained 1 base not matched to a gene. Germline V gene sequence: CDR1 SGHRS, CDR2 YFSETQ. CDR3 sequence (DNA): TGCGCCAGCAGCTCGACAGGGAGCACAGATACGCAGTATTTT. Translation: CASSSTGSTDTQYF.

Concerning this clonotype itself: A much larger clone sits a single nucleotide away, making a read error possible. J is TRBJ1-1 and V is TRBV2; possible D gene TRBD1, 5 bases. Between the trimmed V and J ends, which lost 6 bases and 6 bases, there was a span of 14 bases. The germline V gene has CDR1 SNHLY and CDR2 FYNNEI. The CDR3 is 13 residues long. CDR3 bases: TGTGCCAGCAGGCCAGTGCTGACAGCTGAAGCTTTCTTT. Its translation is CASRPVLTAEAFF.

V usage is TRBV9 and J usage is TRBJ2-6, with 8 bases that match TRBD1. V dropped 3 bases and J dropped 0; count of bases not matched to a gene: 8. The V gene's germline CDR1 is SGDLS and CDR2 YYNGEE. The CDR3 runs 18 residues. The CDR3 region is CASSEQGTGRSGANVLTF. CDR3 DNA sequence: TGTGCCAGCAGCGAACAGGGGACAGGACGCTCTGGGGCCAACGTCCTGACTTTC.

V gene TRBV6-2 or TRBV6-3 combines with J gene TRBJ1-4; perhaps TRBD1 as D (6 bases). The CDR3 sequence is 14 residues long. V shed 1 base and J shed 8 bases, with 11 bases lying between them. Germline V CDR1 and CDR2: MNHEY, SVGEGT. The CDR3 spells CASSYLTGGEKLFF. The CDR3 bases are TGTGCCAGCAGTTACTTGACAGGTGGCGAAAAACTGTTTTTT.

CDR3 DNA sequence: TGTGCCAGCAGCGGGGGACCGCCCACAGACTCACCCCTCCACTTT. Protein sequence: CASSGGPPTDSPLHF. The V call is TRBV7-9, the J call TRBJ1-6; D might be TRBD1 (5 bases). Germline V lookup: CDR1 SEHNR, CDR2 FQNEAQ (reference sequence). CDR3 length: 15 amino acids. V was shortened by 5 bases and J by 10 bases, with 18 bases between the two germline ends.

The rearrangement joins TRBV5-8 to TRBJ2-3; 16 nucleotides agree with TRBD2. Trimming removed 4 bases from V and 8 bases from J; junction bases left unmatched: 7. Per the germline V gene, CDR1 is SGHTS and CDR2 is YDEGEE. This CDR3 is 16 amino acids long. The CDR3 here is CASSVPGTSGGATQYF. The CDR3 DNA reads as TGTGCCAGCAGCGTCCCCGGGACTAGCGGGGGGGCTACGCAGTATTTT.

This clonotype has just a few counts. V usage is TRBV7-3 and J usage is TRBJ2-1; D may be TRBD2 (7 bases). Trimming shortened V by 5 bases and J by 9 bases, and 17 bases separated the two germline ends. The CDR3 spans 14 residues. The V gene's germline CDR1 is SGHTA and CDR2 FQGTGA. The CDR3 loop is CASSPAGAAVEQFF. CDR3 DNA sequence: TGTGCCAGCAGCCCCGCGGGGGCGGCTGTTGAGCAGTTCTTC.

This clonotype was recorded many times. V is TRBV7-3 and J is TRBJ2-3; 11 bases match TRBD2. The CDR3 sequence is 16 residues long. V shed 5 bases and J 2 bases; nucleotides not matched to a gene: 6. CDR1 is SGHTA and CDR2 is FQGTGA in the germline V gene. The CDR3 DNA reads as TGTGCCAGCAGCCTCCTAGCGGGGGGCCTCACAGATACGCAGTATTTT. It translates to CASSLLAGGLTDTQYF.

This rearrangement joins TRBV6-1 to TRBJ1-5, with D perhaps TRBD1 (5 bases). CDR1 is MNHNS, CDR2 SASEGT, per germline. V was cut by 3 bases and J by 3 bases, with 12 bases left in between. This CDR3 is 15 amino acids long. In DNA form, the CDR3 reads TGTGCCAGCAGTGATCATCAGGGCTACAATCAGCCCCAGCATTTT. It specifies CASSDHQGYNQPQHF.

This clonotype came up a few times. As the CDR3 is not closed by the conserved phenylalanine or tryptophan, this likely results from a read error. The rearrangement uses TRBV12-3 or TRBV12-4 and TRBJ2-2, with D possibly TRBD1 on 6 matching bases. Deletions cut 1 base from V and 4 bases from J, with 10 bases between. The CDR3 runs to 15 residues. The CDR3 sequence: CASSLGGHGTGELFS. The DNA for the CDR3 is TGTGCCAGCAGTTTAGGGGGGCATGGCACCGGGGAGCTGTTTTCT.

The J gene is TRBJ1-5, the V gene TRBV6-1; 10 bases map to TRBD1. Per germline, CDR1 MNHNS and CDR2 SASEGT. The CDR3 runs 15 residues. Trimming removed 6 bases from V and 4 bases from J; junction bases left unmatched: 6. CDR3 coding DNA: TGTGCCAGCAGGCAGACAGGGGGCGAAAATCAGCCCCAGCATTTT. Amino acids: CASRQTGGENQPQHF.

This chain joins TRBV15 and TRBJ2-1; D uncertain. This CDR3 is built from 14 residues. Between the trimmed V and J ends, which lost 1 base and 9 bases, there was a span of 13 bases. Germline lookup yields CDR1 LNHNV and CDR2 YYDKDF (reference sequence). CDR3 protein: CATSRALDMPEQFF. The CDR3 coding sequence is TGTGCCACCAGCAGAGCCTTAGACATGCCTGAGCAGTTCTTC.

At least ten counts were recorded for this clonotype. The chain recombines TRBV13 with TRBJ1-1; D remains ambiguous. This CDR3 is built from 13 residues. V was trimmed by 2 bases and J by 1 base, leaving 5 bases between them. Germline loops: CDR1 PRHDT, CDR2 FYEKMQ (reference sequence). The CDR3 sequence: CASSLIGNTEAFF. In nucleotides, the CDR3 is TGTGCCAGCAGCTTAATTGGGAACACTGAAGCTTTCTTT.

This clonotype was detected a few times. Written as DNA, the CDR3 is TGTGCCAGCAGCGGGGACAGTGGGATCTACGAGCAGTACTTC. Residues: CASSGDSGIYEQYF. The gene calls are TRBV7-9 and TRBJ2-7; 7 bases are a match to TRBD1. V lost 5 bases to trimming and J lost 3 bases; unmatched junction nucleotides: 7. This CDR3 comprises 14 residues. Germline V gene data show CDR1 as SEHNR and CDR2 as FQNEAQ (reference sequence).

This clonotype was seen at least ten times. The chain has TRBV12-3 or TRBV12-4 and TRBJ2-5; 12 positions match TRBD2. The CDR3 has 15 amino acids. V lost 2 bases and J lost 14; bases outside the gene matches: 12. The CDR3 spells CASSLIRASGRDPYF. The CDR3 DNA sequence: TGTGCCAGCAGTTTAATAAGGGCTAGCGGGAGGGACCCATACTTC.

This chain uses TRBV12-5 with TRBJ2-3; the D gene is possibly TRBD1 (5 bases). Trimming removed 2 bases at V and 4 bases at J, with 19 bases between. The CDR3 consists of 17 residues. Looked up from germline, CDR1 is LGHNT and CDR2 is FRNRAP. CDR3 residues: CASGLPYRWGRADTQYF. The CDR3 DNA sequence: TGTGCTAGTGGTTTGCCGTACAGGTGGGGCCGGGCAGATACGCAGTATTTT.